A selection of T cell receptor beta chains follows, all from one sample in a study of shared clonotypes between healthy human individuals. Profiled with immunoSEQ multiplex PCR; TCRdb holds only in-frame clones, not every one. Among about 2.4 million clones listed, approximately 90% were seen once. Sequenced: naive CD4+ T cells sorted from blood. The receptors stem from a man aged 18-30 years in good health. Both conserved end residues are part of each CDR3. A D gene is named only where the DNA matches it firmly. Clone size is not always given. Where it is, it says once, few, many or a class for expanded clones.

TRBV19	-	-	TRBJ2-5	CASSGQVPGPAQYF	TGTGCCAGTAGTGGGCAGGTGCCAGGACCGGCCCAGTACTTC
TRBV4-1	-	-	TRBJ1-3	CASSPGGLVSGNTIYF	TGCGCCAGCAGCCCAGGAGGACTTGTCTCTGGAAACACCATATATTTT
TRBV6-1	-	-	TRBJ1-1	CASSVYRVEDTEAFF	TGTGCCAGCAGTGTCTACAGGGTGGAGGACACTGAAGCTTTCTTT
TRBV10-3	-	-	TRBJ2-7	CAISTGVEQYF	TGTGCCATTAGTACCGGAGTCGAACAGTACTTC
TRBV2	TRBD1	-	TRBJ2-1	CASSRTGYNEQFF	TGTGCCAGCAGCCGGACAGGTTACAATGAGCAGTTCTTC
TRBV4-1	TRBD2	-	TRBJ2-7	CASSPTLEAGAFSYEQYF	TGCGCCAGCAGCCCCACTTTAGAAGCGGGGGCTTTCTCCTACGAGCAGTACTTC
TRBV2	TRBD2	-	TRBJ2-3	CASKPISGGADTQYF	TGTGCCAGCAAGCCCATCAGCGGGGGGGCAGATACGCAGTATTTT
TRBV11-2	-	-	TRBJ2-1	CASSLAGIYSYNEQFF	TGTGCCAGCAGCTTAGCGGGCATTTACTCCTACAATGAGCAGTTCTTC
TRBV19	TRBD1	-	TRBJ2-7	CASRGTGGNEQYF	TGTGCCAGTAGAGGGACAGGGGGCAACGAGCAGTACTTC
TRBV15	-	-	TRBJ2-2	CATSRDRGLATGELFF	TGTGCCACCAGCAGAGATCGGGGTTTGGCCACCGGGGAGCTGTTTTTT
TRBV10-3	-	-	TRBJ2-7	CAISLGSYEQYF	TGTGCCATCAGTCTCGGATCCTACGAGCAGTACTTC
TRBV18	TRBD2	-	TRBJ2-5	CASSPPGTTQETQYF	TGTGCCAGCTCACCACCTGGGACTACCCAAGAGACCCAGTACTTC
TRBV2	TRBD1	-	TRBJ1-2	CASSEQTGLNYGYTF	TGTGCCAGCAGTGAACAGACAGGGCTTAACTATGGCTACACCTTC
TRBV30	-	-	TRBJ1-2	CAWSVRRNGYTF	TGTGCCTGGAGTGTACGAAGGAATGGCTACACCTTC
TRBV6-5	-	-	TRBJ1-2	CASSYSRAGNYGYTF	TGTGCCAGCAGTTACTCGAGGGCGGGAAACTATGGCTACACCTTC
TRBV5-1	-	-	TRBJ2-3	CASSSEAPPADTQYF	TGCGCCAGCAGCTCGGAAGCCCCGCCCGCGGATACGCAGTATTTT
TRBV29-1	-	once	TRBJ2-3	CSVEMGAADTQYF	TGCAGCGTTGAAATGGGGGCGGCAGATACGCAGTATTTT
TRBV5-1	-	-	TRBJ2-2	CASSPREGAKNTGELFF	TGCGCCAGCAGCCCTAGGGAGGGGGCGAAAAACACCGGGGAGCTGTTTTTT
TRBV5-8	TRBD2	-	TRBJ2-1	CATGSGGHPYNEQFF	TGTGCCACTGGTAGCGGGGGCCATCCTTACAATGAGCAGTTCTTC
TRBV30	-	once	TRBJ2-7	CAWSTDYEQYF	TGTGCCTGGAGTACGGACTACGAGCAGTACTTC
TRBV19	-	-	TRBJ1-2	CASSATGIYGYTF	TGTGCCAGTAGTGCGACAGGAATTTATGGCTACACCTTC
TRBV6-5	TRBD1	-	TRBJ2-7	CASSQGASYEQYF	TGTGCCAGCAGTCAGGGGGCCTCCTACGAGCAGTACTTC
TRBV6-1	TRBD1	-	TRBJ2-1	CASTPDRGQEQFF	TGTGCCAGCACTCCCGACAGGGGGCAAGAGCAGTTCTTC
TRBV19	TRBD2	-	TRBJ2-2	CASHRTSGGNTGELFF	TGTGCCAGTCACAGGACTAGCGGGGGGAACACCGGGGAGCTGTTTTTT
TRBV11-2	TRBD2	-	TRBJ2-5	CASSFSGGFYQETQYF	TGTGCCAGCAGCTTTAGCGGGGGGTTTTACCAAGAGACCCAGTACTTC
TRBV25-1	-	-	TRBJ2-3	CASSDRASGVTDTQYF	TGTGCCAGCAGTGATAGGGCCTCAGGAGTCACAGATACGCAGTATTTT
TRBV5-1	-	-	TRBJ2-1	CASSFSGSAYNEQFF	TGCGCCAGCAGCTTTAGCGGTTCAGCCTACAATGAGCAGTTCTTC
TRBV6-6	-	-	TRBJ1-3	CASLFSGAGNTIYF	TGTGCCAGCCTGTTTAGCGGAGCCGGAAACACCATATATTTT
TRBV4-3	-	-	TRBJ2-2	CASSQGPWTGELFF	TGCGCCAGCAGCCAGGGCCCTTGGACCGGGGAGCTGTTTTTT